These 25 T cell receptor beta chains were all obtained from the same sample, sequenced in a study of technical replicates of blood from a few donors. Sequencing was performed with immunoSEQ multiplex PCR; in TCRdb, only in-frame clones are kept and a portion is missing. The sample lists about 15,000 clones; roughly nine tenths were seen once. Input material: PBMCs. The receptors were sampled from a human donor in good health.

The rearrangement joins TRBV18 to TRBJ2-2, with TRBD2 matching 8 bases. Germline V gene lookup returns CDR1 KGHSH and CDR2 LQKENI. V trimming: 0 bases; J trimming: 0 bases; junction bases outside the gene matches: 3. The length of the CDR3 is 17 residues. The CDR3 coding sequence is TGTGCCAGCTCACCACCTAGCGGGGACCCGAACACCGGGGAGCTGTTTTTT. This encodes CASSPPSGDPNTGELFF.

The genes are TRBV29-1 and TRBJ1-5, with D perhaps TRBD1 (5 bases). Germline V CDR1 and CDR2: SQVTM, ANQGSEA. V was trimmed by 6 bases and J by 4 bases, leaving 13 bases between them. This CDR3 region has 13 residues. The DNA for the CDR3 is TGCAGCGTCACAAGGGGAGGGAATCAGCCCCAGCATTTT. Protein: CSVTRGGNQPQHF.

The table lists this clone with a count of one. V gene TRBV28 combines with J gene TRBJ1-1, with 8 bases fitting TRBD1. Germline-derived CDR1 and CDR2 are MDHEN and SYDVKM. This CDR3 contains 17 residues. The V and J ends lost 6 bases and 0 bases, in that order; junction bases with no gene match: 12. The CDR3 region is CASSQPRRTGMNTEAFF. The CDR3 nucleotides are TGTGCCAGCAGCCAACCCCGCCGGACAGGGATGAACACTGAAGCTTTCTTT.

The gene calls are TRBV5-6 and TRBJ2-3, with TRBD2 matching over 14 bases. After removal of 3 bases from V and 3 bases from J, the junction contained 6 bases not matched to a gene. Germline V gene data show CDR1 as SGHDT and CDR2 as YYEEEE. The CDR3 consists of 17 residues. The chain's CDR3 is CASSSGLAGGWTDTQYF. The CDR3 DNA reads TGTGCCAGCAGCTCTGGACTAGCGGGAGGTTGGACAGATACGCAGTATTTT.

V gene TRBV19 combines with J gene TRBJ2-1; 10 bases map to TRBD2. CDR3 length equals 16 residues. Germline values: CDR1 LNHDA, CDR2 SQIVND (reference sequence). Trimming removed 3 bases from V and 1 base from J; junction bases left unmatched: 3. CDR3 in DNA: TGTGCCAGTAGTATTAGAGCGGGAGGGTCCTACAATGAGCAGTTCTTC. Protein product: CASSIRAGGSYNEQFF. The whole variable domain, remainder taken from reference TRBV19 and TRBJ2-1, is DGGITQSPKYLFRKEGQNVTLSCEQNLNHDAMYWYRQDPGQGLRLIYYSQIVNDFQKGDIAEGYSVSREKKESFPLTVTSAQKNPTAFYLCASSIRAGGSYNEQFFGPGTRLTVL.

The chain joins TRBV18 to TRBJ2-5, with D tentatively TRBD1 (5 bases). V was trimmed by 11 bases and J by 0 bases, leaving 10 bases between them. The CDR3 has 12 residues. Germline-derived CDR1 and CDR2 are KGHSH and LQKENI. CDR3 sequence reads: CAGALDQETQYF. CDR3 bases: TGTGCCGGGGCCCTTGACCAAGAGACCCAGTACTTC. The full variable domain, with the rest looked up from reference TRBV18 and TRBJ2-5, is NAGVMQNPRHLVRRRGQEARLRCSPMKGHSHVYWYRQLPEEGLKFMVYLQKENIIDESGMPKERFSAEFPKEGPSILRIQQVVRGDSAAYFCAGALDQETQYFGPGTRLLVL.

The rearrangement uses TRBV29-1 and TRBJ2-5, with D hard to call. V was cut by 2 bases and J by 5 bases, with 12 bases left in between. Germline V gives CDR1 SQVTM, CDR2 ANQGSEA. The CDR3 has 13 amino acids. The CDR3 DNA reads TGCAGCGTTGAAAGGCTAGAACGTGAGACCCAGTACTTC. Translating gives CSVERLERETQYF.

The gene calls are TRBV6-5 and TRBJ2-7; 7 positions agree with TRBD1. With 0 bases clipped from V and 2 bases from J, the junction kept 4 bases outside the gene matches. Germline-derived CDR1 and CDR2 are MNHEY and SVGAGI. CDR3 length: 15 residues. This CDR3 reads CASSYSTGSPYEQYF. The CDR3 DNA sequence: TGTGCCAGCAGTTACTCGACAGGGTCCCCCTACGAGCAGTACTTC.

The chain recombines TRBV18 with TRBJ2-2, with TRBD1 matching over 9 bases. CDR1 KGHSH and CDR2 LQKENI come from the germline V gene. The CDR3 sequence is 17 residues long. J lost 4 bases, V lost 1 base, and 7 bases had no gene match. The CDR3 here is CASSPLTGGDGTGELFF. The CDR3 DNA reads TGTGCCAGCTCACCACTCACAGGGGGCGACGGCACCGGGGAGCTGTTTTTT.

J is TRBJ1-5 and V is TRBV7-2, with D uncertain. Germline V gene lookup returns CDR1 SGHTA and CDR2 FQGNSA. The CDR3 contains 13 residues. V lost 5 bases and J 4 bases, leaving 9 bases between the germline ends. The CDR3 nucleotides read TGTGCCAGCAGCATTGGGCCAAATCAGCCCCAGCATTTT. It encodes CASSIGPNQPQHF.

J is TRBJ1-4 and V is TRBV5-4, with 10 positions matching TRBD1. The germline V gene encodes CDR1 SGHNT and CDR2 YYREEE (reference sequence). The CDR3 loop spans 14 amino acids. Trimming removed 2 bases from V and 6 bases from J; junction bases left unmatched: 1. The CDR3 DNA is TGTGCCAGCAGCTTCGACAGGGGGCATGAAAAACTGTTTTTT. It encodes CASSFDRGHEKLFF.

This clone was counted only a few times. The chain combines TRBV15 with TRBJ1-5; TRBD1 might be the D (5 bases). V lost 0 bases and J lost 0, with 12 bases in between. The CDR3 runs to 17 residues. Germline values: CDR1 LNHNV, CDR2 YYDKDF (reference sequence). DNA for the CDR3: TGTGCCACCAGCAGAGAGTCGGCAGGGAATAGCAATCAGCCCCAGCATTTT. Amino acid sequence: CATSRESAGNSNQPQHF.

This chain links TRBV7-9 with TRBJ1-2; 8 bases map to TRBD1. Germline-derived CDR1 and CDR2 are SEHNR and FQNEAQ (reference sequence). With 5 bases clipped from V and 8 bases from J, the junction kept 16 bases outside the gene matches. CDR3 length: 16 residues. The CDR3 coding sequence is TGTGCCAGCAGCCAAAAAGCTGGCAGGGGGCAGGTGGGCTACACCTTC. Protein: CASSQKAGRGQVGYTF.

V usage is TRBV5-1 and J usage is TRBJ2-7; 8 bases match TRBD1. The CDR3 loop spans 15 amino acids. Germline CDR1 and CDR2: SGHRS and YFSETQ. With V trimmed by 0 bases and J by 2 bases, 4 bases remained unmatched. The CDR3 DNA reads TGCGCCAGCAGCTTGGATCCGGGACAGGCCTACGAGCAGTACTTC. This encodes CASSLDPGQAYEQYF.

V is TRBV10-3 and J is TRBJ1-2; a weak D match, TRBD1 (5 bases). The germline V gene encodes CDR1 ENHRY and CDR2 SYGVKD. Trimming took off 0 bases at V and 6 bases at J, with 8 bases between the two ends. This CDR3 is 13 amino acids long. The DNA for the CDR3 is TGTGCCATCAGTGAGTCTTCAGGGAATGGCTACACCTTC. Encoded protein: CAISESSGNGYTF.

The V gene is TRBV28, the J gene TRBJ2-7; 10 bases match TRBD2. Germline assignment: CDR1 MDHEN and CDR2 SYDVKM. V was clipped by 1 base and J by 5 bases; unmatched bases: 8. CDR3 length equals 16 residues. The CDR3 loop reads CASSLFLLAGANEQYF. CDR3 sequence (DNA): TGTGCCAGCAGTTTATTCCTTCTAGCGGGAGCAAACGAGCAGTACTTC.

The chain combines TRBV7-9 with TRBJ2-2; D not certain. The CDR3 extends over 15 amino acids. Trimming cost V 5 bases and J 6 bases, with 16 bases left between them. Germline values: CDR1 SEHNR, CDR2 FQNEAQ (reference sequence). As DNA, the CDR3 is TGTGCCAGCAGCCCTTTGACATCTCCGTCCGGGGAGCTGTTTTTT. Residues: CASSPLTSPSGELFF. The whole variable domain, filled in from reference TRBV7-9 and TRBJ2-2, reads DTGVSQNPRHKITKRGQNVTFRCDPISEHNRLYWYRQTLGQGPEFLTYFQNEAQLEKSRLLSDRFSAERPKGSFSTLEIQRTEQGDSAMYLCASSPLTSPSGELFFGEGSRLTVL.

The rearrangement uses TRBV19 and TRBJ1-5; a possible D gene is TRBD1 (6 bases). V was trimmed by 5 bases and J by 2 bases, leaving 13 bases between them. The CDR3 is 15 residues long. Per germline, CDR1 LNHDA and CDR2 SQIVND (reference sequence). The CDR3 protein is CASSSAQGGNQPQHF. The CDR3 DNA sequence: TGTGCCAGTAGTTCCGCACAGGGAGGCAATCAGCCCCAGCATTTT.

This chain joins TRBV5-4 and TRBJ1-1; no reliable D call. The germline V gene encodes CDR1 SGHNT and CDR2 YYREEE (reference sequence). CDR3 length: 13 amino acids. V gave up 0 bases and J gave up 8 bases, with 11 bases separating them. DNA of the CDR3: TGTGCCAGCAGCTTGGCGCGGGAAAGGGAAGCTTTCTTT. Protein sequence: CASSLAREREAFF.

The rearrangement uses TRBV19 and TRBJ1-5; 9 bases fit TRBD1. The CDR3 totals 16 residues. Germline assignment: CDR1 LNHDA and CDR2 SQIVND (reference sequence). V trimming: 6 bases; J trimming: 4 bases; junction bases outside the gene matches: 10. CDR3 region: CASSTRGTGLNQPQHF. DNA of the CDR3: TGTGCCAGTAGCACCAGAGGGACAGGGTTAAATCAGCCCCAGCATTTT.

V and J are TRBV23-1 and TRBJ1-2; 8 nucleotides match TRBD1. Being an ORF, TRBV23-1 has a function that is uncertain. V dropped 0 bases and J dropped 5; count of bases not matched to a gene: 2. This CDR3 is 14 amino acids long. The CDR3 region is CASSQSRTGYGYTF. The CDR3 bases are TGCGCCAGCAGTCAATCGAGGACAGGGTATGGCTACACCTTC.

The chain links TRBV7-2 to TRBJ1-1, with D possibly matching TRBD1 (5 bases). CDR3 size: 14 residues. Germline V gives CDR1 SGHTA, CDR2 FQGNSA. V lost 1 base and J 3 bases, leaving 9 bases between the germline ends. CDR3 DNA: TGTGCCAGCAGCTTAGAGGGAGGGGACACTGAAGCTTTCTTT. Translated, it gives CASSLEGGDTEAFF.

This chain joins TRBV30 and TRBJ2-1, with 9 bases lining up with TRBD1. In germline, CDR1 is GTSNPN, CDR2 SVGIG (reference sequence). After removal of 2 bases from V and 6 bases from J, the junction contained 5 bases not matched to a gene. This CDR3 is built from 14 residues. The CDR3 here is CAWSRTGDANEQFF. Here the CDR3 DNA reads TGTGCCTGGAGTCGGACAGGGGATGCCAATGAGCAGTTCTTC.

Only a few counts were recorded for this clone. The V call is TRBV21-1, the J call TRBJ2-2; the tabulated D call, TRBD2, remains unverified against the DNA. TRBV21-1 is labeled a pseudogene. This CDR3 has 19 amino acids. CDR3 bases: TGTGCCAGCAAGAGCAGGGGACTAGCGGGAGGGCCCAGGACCGGGGAGCTGTTTTTT. It translates to CASKSRGLAGGPRTGELFF.

The chain recombines TRBV19 with TRBJ1-1; TRBD1 is a possible D gene (5 bases). The germline V and J ends were trimmed by 10 bases and 3 bases, with 15 bases remaining between them. Germline loops: CDR1 LNHDA, CDR2 SQIVND (reference sequence). This CDR3 has 13 amino acids. The CDR3 DNA reads as TGTGCCACTTCCCGGGGGACGTACACTGAAGCTTTCTTT. Its translation is CATSRGTYTEAFF.